Listed here are 6 T cell receptor beta chains from one sample, sequenced in a study of cytomegalovirus exposure and HLA in healthy donors. 13 Jbeta primers and 60 Vbeta primers were used for the PCR. The repertoire was sequenced with immunoSEQ multiplex PCR; TCRdb's copy has only in-frame clones and lacks some. The sample has more than 150,000 clones, around 79% seen once. Sequencing used PBMCs. Receptor source: a girl aged 10-17 years in good health and CMV-seropositive.

Points on this clone: A read error may produce the germline difference seen at one junction end. Additional DNA sequences in this sample encode the identical CDR3. The chain is built from TRBV27 and TRBJ2-1; 7 nucleotides agree with TRBD1. The CDR3 is 15 residues long. From germline, CDR1 is MNHEY and CDR2 SMNVEV (reference sequence). In DNA, the CDR3 is TGCGCCAGCAGTCCTCTGAAGGGGGCCAACAATGAGCAGTTCTTC. Its protein product is CASSPLKGANNEQFF.

CDR3: CASSSSPYLGEQYF. In DNA form, the CDR3 reads TGCGCCAGCAGCTCGTCTCCCTATCTAGGCGAGCAGTACTTC. This chain uses TRBV4-3 with TRBJ2-5; D not resolved. The J call may be wrong; the DNA end is better matched by TRBJ2-7. The CDR3 has 14 residues. Germline loops: CDR1 LGHNA, CDR2 YSLEER.

The chain carries TRBV15 and TRBJ1-6, with 8 bases identical to TRBD1. CDR1 is LNHNV and CDR2 is YYDKDF in the germline V gene (reference sequence). The CDR3 totals 15 residues. After removal of 5 bases from V and 9 bases from J, the junction contained 9 bases not matched to a gene. This CDR3 reads CATSRPDRGISPLHF. Written as DNA, the CDR3 is TGTGCCACCAGCCGTCCTGACAGGGGCATTTCACCCCTCCACTTT. Supplemented by reference TRBV15 and TRBJ1-6, the full variable domain reads DAMVIQNPRYQVTQFGKPVTLSCSQTLNHNVMYWYQQKSSQAPKLLFHYYDKDFNNEADTPDNFQSRRPNTSFCFLDIRSPGLGDTAMYLCATSRPDRGISPLHFGNGTRLTVT.

The CDR3 protein is CASRPSRVRGSTDTQYF. CDR3 DNA sequence: TGTGCCAGCAGACCCTCGAGGGTGCGGGGGAGCACAGATACGCAGTATTTT. This chain uses TRBV13 with TRBJ2-3; 7 bases are a match to TRBD2. In germline, CDR1 is PRHDT, CDR2 FYEKMQ (reference sequence). This CDR3 contains 17 residues. Trimming cost V 6 bases and J 0 bases; bases outside gene matches: 12.

The chain joins TRBV29-1 to TRBJ2-3; D is unclear. Trimming removed 3 bases at V and 2 bases at J, with 9 bases between. The CDR3 contains 13 residues. The germline V gene has CDR1 SQVTM and CDR2 ANQGSEA. CDR3 loop: CSVDRGHTDTQYF. DNA of the CDR3: TGCAGCGTTGACCGAGGTCACACAGATACGCAGTATTTT.

V usage is TRBV4-3 and J usage is TRBJ1-1; tentatively, D is TRBD1 (5 bases). Germline V gene lookup returns CDR1 LGHNA and CDR2 YSLEER. Trimming took 0 bases from V and 7 from J, leaving 15 bases between them. The CDR3 contains 15 residues. The CDR3 DNA sequence: TGCGCCAGCAGCCAAGAAGTCCGGACACCCCTTGAAGCTTTCTTT. Protein sequence: CASSQEVRTPLEAFF.